The 32 T cell receptor beta chains in this list originate from one sample, sequenced in a study of radiation and T cells in renal cell carcinoma. This sample's time point: blood 2 weeks post-SBRT. Treatment of the sample: 15 Gy SBRT to primary tumor, nephrectomy 4 weeks later. The protocol was immunoSEQ multiplex PCR, while the TCRdb copy is restricted to in-frame clones and leaves out a portion. The sample carries roughly 130,000 clones, roughly four fifths recorded once. The specimen comprised blood, sampled from a patient whose treatment included radiotherapy and nephrectomy. The receptors here all came from a woman aged 60-70 years with renal cell carcinoma.

The rearrangement links TRBV7-2 to TRBJ2-7, with D hard to call. The CDR3 is 16 residues long. V was cut by 1 base and J by 2 bases, with 15 bases left in between. Germline V gene lookup returns CDR1 SGHTA and CDR2 FQGNSA. CDR3 residues: CASSLVFNGRPYEQYF. In DNA form, the CDR3 reads TGTGCCAGCAGCTTAGTCTTTAACGGCAGGCCCTACGAGCAGTACTTC.

The chain has TRBV9 and TRBJ1-2, with D perhaps matching TRBD1 (5 bases). The CDR3 has 14 residues. Trimming stripped 3 bases from V and 2 bases from J, with 11 bases between. Germline-derived CDR1 and CDR2 are SGDLS and YYNGEE. CDR3 sequence: CASSADISNYGYTF. The CDR3 coding sequence is TGTGCCAGCAGCGCGGACATCTCGAACTATGGCTACACCTTC.

V gene TRBV5-5 combines with J gene TRBJ1-5; TRBD1 agrees at 10 bases. In germline, CDR1 is SGHKS, CDR2 YYEKEE (reference sequence). CDR3 length: 14 residues. The J segment lost 11 bases and the V segment lost 4 bases, leaving 9 bases of the junction unmatched. The CDR3 DNA follows: TGTGCCAGCAGCCGGGACAGGGGCCAAGGAGCCCAGCATTTT. Translating it yields CASSRDRGQGAQHF.

This clone was detected ten times or more. The chain employs TRBV9 and TRBJ1-2, with TRBD1 as a possible D gene (5 bases). Germline-derived CDR1 and CDR2 are SGDLS and YYNGEE. The CDR3 is 12 residues long. Trimming shortened V by 3 bases and J by 8 bases, and 11 bases separated the two germline ends. The CDR3: CASSAGGAGYTF. In DNA, the CDR3 is TGTGCCAGCAGCGCCGGTGGGGCGGGCTACACCTTC.

Written as DNA, the CDR3 is TGTGCCAGCTACAGGGATCTTAATTCACCCCTCCACTTT. Translating it yields CASYRDLNSPLHF. The V and J genes are TRBV2 and TRBJ1-6; TRBD1 is a possible D gene (6 bases). This CDR3 contains 13 residues. Germline CDR1 reads SNHLY; CDR2 reads FYNNEI. Trimming removed 8 bases at V and 6 bases at J, with 11 bases between.

J is TRBJ2-7 and V is TRBV4-1; 7 nucleotides agree with TRBD1. CDR1 is MGHRA and CDR2 is YSYEKL in the germline V gene. V gave up 0 bases and J gave up 7 bases; unmatched junction bases: 12. The CDR3 consists of 16 residues. Written as DNA, the CDR3 is TGCGCCAGCAGCCAAGATAAGGGGGCGCCTAGGTGGGAGCAGTACTTC. This translates into CASSQDKGAPRWEQYF.

V and J are TRBV2 and TRBJ1-6, with D unresolved. Germline CDR1 and CDR2: SNHLY and FYNNEI. Trimming pared 6 bases from V and 10 bases from J, leaving 10 bases between. The CDR3 has 12 amino acids. CDR3 protein: CASSGNRSPLHF. The DNA for the CDR3 is TGTGCCAGCAGCGGAAATCGCTCACCCCTCCACTTT. The whole variable domain, remainder taken from reference TRBV2 and TRBJ1-6, is EPEVTQTPSHQVTQMGQEVILRCVPISNHLYFYWYRQILGQKVEFLVSFYNNEISEKSEIFDDQFSVERPDGSNFTLKIRSTKLEDSAMYFCASSGNRSPLHFGNGTRLTVT.

The chain uses TRBV10-1 and TRBJ2-7; the D gene is possibly TRBD2 (6 bases). V was trimmed by 0 bases and J by 5 bases, leaving 17 bases between them. CDR1 is WNHNN, CDR2 SYGVQD, per germline (reference sequence). The CDR3 length is 16 residues. In nucleotides, the CDR3 is TGCGCCAGCAGTGAGTCGAATAATCCGGGGGTCGACGAGCAGTACTTC. It is translated as CASSESNNPGVDEQYF.

The rearrangement uses TRBV7-9 and TRBJ2-1; 8 positions match TRBD1. Germline CDR1 and CDR2: SEHNR and FQNEAQ (reference sequence). The junction had 8 bases not matched to a gene; V was cut back by 5 bases and J by 5 bases. The CDR3 length is 15 residues. In DNA, the CDR3 is TGTGCCAGCAGCCAAAATTCGGGACAGGACAATGAGCAGTTCTTC. This codes for CASSQNSGQDNEQFF.

The J gene is TRBJ1-3, the V gene TRBV15, with D perhaps matching TRBD1 (5 bases). The CDR3 runs 17 residues. With 0 bases removed from V and 1 base from J, the gap between germline ends came to 13 bases. Per the germline V gene, CDR1 is LNHNV and CDR2 is YYDKDF (reference sequence). This CDR3 is CATSRETVTRSGNTIYF. The CDR3 nucleotides are TGTGCCACCAGCAGAGAGACAGTAACTAGGTCTGGAAACACCATATATTTT.

The J gene is TRBJ2-2, the V gene TRBV7-2; D is perhaps TRBD1 (5 bases). The CDR3 contains 14 residues. With 4 bases removed from V and 6 bases from J, the gap between germline ends came to 12 bases. Germline V gene sequence: CDR1 SGHTA, CDR2 FQGNSA. CDR3 sequence (DNA): TGTGCCAGCAGCTACCAGGGTGGCGCCGGGGAGCTGTTTTTT. This translates into CASSYQGGAGELFF.

The chain links TRBV19 to TRBJ1-1; TRBD1 is a possible D gene (6 bases). The CDR3 is 11 amino acids. Trimming stripped 9 bases from V and 5 bases from J, with 10 bases between. Germline values: CDR1 LNHDA, CDR2 SQIVND (reference sequence). The CDR3: CASLGGTEAFF. The CDR3, as DNA: TGTGCCAGCTTAGGGGGAACTGAAGCTTTCTTT.

This clone occurred once. The chain joins TRBV25-1 to TRBJ1-2; D ambiguous. The length of the CDR3 is 12 residues. V lost 3 bases, J lost 3 bases, and 5 bases lay in between. The germline V gene encodes CDR1 MGHDK and CDR2 SYGVNS. The CDR3 is CASSDGYYGYTF. CDR3 in DNA: TGTGCCAGCAGTGACGGCTACTATGGCTACACCTTC.

This chain joins TRBV5-6 and TRBJ2-7; D not resolved. The germline CDR1 and CDR2 sequences are SGHDT and YYEEEE. Trimming pared 0 bases from V and 4 bases from J, leaving 5 bases between. There are 12 residues in the CDR3. The CDR3, as DNA: TGTGCCAGCAGCTTGGGGCAATACGAGCAGTACTTC. This gives the protein CASSLGQYEQYF.

This clone has just one count. V and J are TRBV7-3 and TRBJ2-1, with unresolved D. The CDR3 is 14 residues long. Germline-derived CDR1 and CDR2 are SGHTA and FQGTGA. Trimming shortened V by 2 bases and J by 8 bases, and 13 bases separated the two germline ends. CDR3 region: CASSLGPPLDEQFF. CDR3 nucleotide sequence: TGTGCCAGCAGCTTAGGGCCCCCCTTGGATGAGCAGTTCTTC.

This chain uses TRBV21-1 with TRBJ1-5; whether TRBD1, the table's D call, matches the DNA was not checked. TRBV21-1 is classified as a pseudogene. The CDR3 runs 19 residues. In DNA, the CDR3 is TGTGCCAGCAGCAGCTACTGGACAGGGCGAAAGGAATGGAATCAGCCCCAGCATTTT. This encodes CASSSYWTGRKEWNQPQHF.

V and J are TRBV6-5 and TRBJ1-6; tentative D call: TRBD1 (6 bases). From germline, CDR1 is MNHEY and CDR2 SVGAGI. This CDR3 comprises 14 residues. The V end was cut by 2 bases, the J end by 8 bases, with 10 bases between. DNA for the CDR3: TGTGCCAGCAGTTACCGGGGGGCGGATTCACCCCTCCACTTT. It yields the protein CASSYRGADSPLHF.

This chain uses TRBV2 with TRBJ1-1; D might be TRBD1 (6 bases). V dropped 9 bases and J dropped 6 bases, with 20 bases sitting between them. This CDR3 is built from 14 residues. Germline loops: CDR1 SNHLY, CDR2 FYNNEI. CDR3 sequence (DNA): TGTGCCAGGTCCCCATGGGGGGCGCGACCTGAAGCTTTCTTT. Translating gives CARSPWGARPEAFF.

This chain uses TRBV30 with TRBJ1-1; TRBD1 aligns across 7 bases. V shed 5 bases and J 0 bases; nucleotides not matched to a gene: 6. This CDR3 comprises 14 residues. CDR1 and CDR2 (germline): GTSNPN, SVGIG (reference sequence). The CDR3 is CAWCPGQMNTEAFF. The DNA of the CDR3 is TGTGCCTGGTGTCCGGGACAGATGAACACTGAAGCTTTCTTT.

The J gene is TRBJ2-2, the V gene TRBV9; D perhaps matches TRBD1 (6 bases). V lost 3 bases and J lost 4, with 13 bases in between. The CDR3 is 15 residues long. Germline-derived CDR1 and CDR2 are SGDLS and YYNGEE. Here the CDR3 DNA reads TGTGCCAGCAGCGATGGACAGAGCCCCACCGGGGAGCTGTTTTTT. Residues: CASSDGQSPTGELFF. The variable domain in full, with the rest retrieved from reference TRBV9 and TRBJ2-2, is DSGVTQTPKHLITATGQRVTLRCSPRSGDLSVYWYQQSLDQGLQFLIQYYNGEERAKGNILERFSAQQFPDLHSELNLSSLELGDSALYFCASSDGQSPTGELFFGEGSRLTVL.

The J gene is TRBJ1-3, the V gene TRBV19; 8 bases are a match to TRBD1. J was trimmed by 0 bases and V by 2 bases; bases with no gene match: 3. The CDR3 loop spans 16 amino acids. Germline lookup yields CDR1 LNHDA and CDR2 SQIVND (reference sequence). The CDR3 loop reads CASSILDRGSGNTIYF. The CDR3, as DNA: TGTGCCAGTAGTATACTCGACAGGGGCTCTGGAAACACCATATATTTT.

The genes are TRBV6-5 and TRBJ1-2; D is uncertain. CDR1 is MNHEY and CDR2 is SVGAGI in the germline V gene. Trimming removed 6 bases at V and 0 bases at J, with 14 bases between. The CDR3 is 15 amino acids. The CDR3, as DNA: TGTGCCAGCAGCCCTCCTACCCCAGCTAACTATGGCTACACCTTC. Translated: CASSPPTPANYGYTF.

The V call is TRBV6-1, the J call TRBJ1-3; D is perhaps TRBD1 (6 bases). Germline V gene lookup returns CDR1 MNHNS and CDR2 SASEGT. The V end lost 5 bases, the J end lost 0 bases, and 11 bases lay between the germline ends. The CDR3 is made up of 15 amino acids. CDR3 sequence reads: CASSLGHSSGNTIYF. The CDR3 DNA sequence: TGTGCCAGCAGTTTGGGACACAGCTCTGGAAACACCATATATTTT.

The rearrangement links TRBV5-4 to TRBJ2-7; 7 bases are shared with TRBD1. Trimming at V came to 1 base and at J to 6 bases, leaving 4 bases not matched to a gene. The CDR3 has 13 residues. The V gene's germline CDR1 is SGHNT and CDR2 YYREEE (reference sequence). The CDR3 sequence: CASSLRAGGEQYF. As DNA, the CDR3 is TGTGCCAGCAGCTTGAGGGCAGGGGGCGAGCAGTACTTC.

The chain is built from TRBV14 and TRBJ1-3; 8 bases map to TRBD1. The V gene end was trimmed by 0 bases and the J gene end by 2 bases; junction bases not matched to a gene: 3. The CDR3 sequence is 16 residues long. Germline loops: CDR1 SGHDN, CDR2 FVKESK. CDR3: CASSQDETGAGNTIYF. DNA of the CDR3: TGTGCCAGCAGCCAAGATGAGACAGGGGCTGGAAACACCATATATTTT.

This chain links TRBV19 with TRBJ2-1; a weak D match, TRBD1 (6 bases). Germline CDR1 is LNHDA and CDR2 is SQIVND (reference sequence). This CDR3 region has 15 residues. V dropped 4 bases and J dropped 1 base, with 11 bases sitting between them. This CDR3 reads CASSTTGRSYNEQFF. The CDR3 DNA is TGTGCCAGTAGTACCACAGGGAGATCCTACAATGAGCAGTTCTTC.

V and J are TRBV5-1 and TRBJ2-1; D is unresolved. V was pared by 3 bases and J by 4 bases, with 2 bases between. The CDR3 spans 11 residues. CDR1 is SGHRS, CDR2 YFSETQ, per germline. The CDR3 region has the DNA TGCGCCAGCAGCTCTTACAATGAGCAGTTCTTC. It encodes CASSSYNEQFF. The variable domain in full, completed from reference TRBV5-1 and TRBJ2-1, reads KAGVTQTPRYLIKTRGQQVTLSCSPISGHRSVSWYQQTPGQGLQFLFEYFSETQRNKGNFPGRFSGRQFSNSRSEMNVSTLELGDSALYLCASSSYNEQFFGPGTRLTVL.

The chain's CDR3 is CASSLGSSANTEAFF. CDR3 nucleotide sequence: TGTGCCAGCAGCTTAGGGTCCTCAGCGAACACTGAAGCTTTCTTT. V usage is TRBV7-9 and J usage is TRBJ1-1; D is uncertain. Germline V lookup: CDR1 SEHNR, CDR2 FQNEAQ (reference sequence). V was clipped by 1 base and J by 1 base, with 10 bases between them. The CDR3 sequence is 15 residues long.

The chain recombines TRBV18 with TRBJ1-1; D possibly corresponds to TRBD1 (6 bases). Trimming stripped 0 bases from V and 4 bases from J, with 18 bases between. In germline, CDR1 is KGHSH, CDR2 LQKENI. The CDR3 contains 17 residues. The CDR3 sequence is CASSPPRLTGGGTEAFF. The CDR3, as DNA: TGTGCCAGCTCACCACCGAGGTTGACAGGAGGGGGCACTGAAGCTTTCTTT. Complete variable domain (other parts from reference TRBV18 and TRBJ1-1): NAGVMQNPRHLVRRRGQEARLRCSPMKGHSHVYWYRQLPEEGLKFMVYLQKENIIDESGMPKERFSAEFPKEGPSILRIQQVVRGDSAAYFCASSPPRLTGGGTEAFFGQGTRLTVV.

The chain joins TRBV7-9 to TRBJ1-1; D gene uncertain. Trimming left V 5 bases short and J 3 bases short, with 13 bases between. The CDR3 consists of 14 residues. The germline CDR1 and CDR2 sequences are SEHNR and FQNEAQ (reference sequence). DNA of the CDR3: TGTGCCAGCAGCCCCGATGTTCGTCACACTGAAGCTTTCTTT. Translating gives CASSPDVRHTEAFF.

The chain combines TRBV7-9 with TRBJ2-1; the D gene is possibly TRBD1 (6 bases). Germline CDR1 is SEHNR and CDR2 is FQNEAQ (reference sequence). Between the trimmed V and J ends, which lost 9 bases and 3 bases, there was a span of 15 bases. The length of the CDR3 is 14 residues. CDR3 amino acids: CASSRAGDYNEQFF. The CDR3 bases are TGTGCCAGTTCACGGGCAGGGGACTACAATGAGCAGTTCTTC.

The gene calls are TRBV28 and TRBJ1-4; D not certain. The CDR3 spans 12 residues. Trimming left V 6 bases short and J 5 bases short, with 7 bases between. The germline V gene has CDR1 MDHEN and CDR2 SYDVKM. CDR3 in amino acids: CASRSPNEKLFF. CDR3 DNA sequence: TGTGCCAGCAGGTCGCCAAATGAAAAACTGTTTTTT.